This paragraph reports one T cell receptor (beta chain). In germline, CDR1 is MNHEY, CDR2 SMNVEV (reference sequence). V shed 6 bases and J 10 bases; nucleotides not matched to a gene: 13. This CDR3 contains 14 residues. The data belong to a study of shared T cell receptors in the human thymus. Sequenced by immunoSEQ multiplex PCR; TCRdb stores in-frame clones only, minus some. There are hundreds of thousands of clones in the sample; roughly 90% occur only once, and over 0.008% lies in the top ten. A further study also used this sample, focusing on human thymus T cells. That investigation notes: Thymic material originated from resections removed in the course of corrective heart surgery.

The sample consisted of thymocytes. The TCR originated in a boy in the first two years of life with a congenital heart defect. This sequence joins TRBV27 and TRBJ2-7, with TRBD1 matching over 9 bases. The CDR3: CASRQDRGGGTQYF. The CDR3 nucleotides read TGTGCCAGCAGACAAGACAGGGGGGGTGGTACCCAGTACTTC.